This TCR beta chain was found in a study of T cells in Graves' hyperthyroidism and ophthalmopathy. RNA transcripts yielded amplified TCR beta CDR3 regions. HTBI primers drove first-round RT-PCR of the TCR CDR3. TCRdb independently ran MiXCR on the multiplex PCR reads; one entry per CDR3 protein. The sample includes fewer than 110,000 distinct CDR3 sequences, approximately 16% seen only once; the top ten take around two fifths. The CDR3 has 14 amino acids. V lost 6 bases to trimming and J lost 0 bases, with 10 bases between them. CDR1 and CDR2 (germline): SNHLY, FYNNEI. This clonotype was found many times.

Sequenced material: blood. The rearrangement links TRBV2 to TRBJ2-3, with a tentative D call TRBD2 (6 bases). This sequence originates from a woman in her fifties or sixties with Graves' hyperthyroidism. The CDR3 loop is CASSRTISTDTQYF. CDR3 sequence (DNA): TGTGCCAGCAGCCGGACTATCAGCACAGATACGCAGTATTTT.